This T cell receptor beta chain was captured in a study of multiple sclerosis patients with progressive multifocal leukoencephalopathy. The CDR3 length is 11 residues. CDR1 is SGHTA, CDR2 FQGNSA, per germline. V was cut by 5 bases and J by 5 bases, with 7 bases left in between. Time point of the sample: time of PML onset. Sequencing was performed with immunoSEQ multiplex PCR; in TCRdb, only in-frame clones are kept and a portion is missing. The sample lists approximately 31,000 clones; over 75% were seen once. The TCR originated in a human donor with progressive multifocal leukoencephalopathy. The genes are TRBV7-2 and TRBJ2-7; unclear D gene. The sequencing here drew on PBMCs, taken from a patient treated with natalizumab. The CDR3 loop is CASSQLNEQYF. In DNA, the CDR3 is TGTGCCAGCAGCCAACTCAACGAGCAGTACTTC. The variable domain in full, completed from reference TRBV7-2 and TRBJ2-7, reads GAGVSQSPSNKVTEKGKDVELRCDPISGHTALYWYRQSLGQGLEFLIYFQGNSAPDKSGLPSDRFSAERTGGSVSTLTIQRTQQEDSAVYLCASSQLNEQYFGPGTRLTVT.